This T cell receptor (beta chain) came from a study of blood T cell repertoires in COVID-19. Study-wide background: Sites across the United States, Italy and Spain contributed samples from acute and convalescent COVID-19. Sources were T cells, B-cell-depleted T cells, or PBMCs; the material itself was cDNA or gDNA.

This clone was found once. Authors' data handling: Amplification from reference gene primers served as the basis for estimated nucleated cell counts. Assay used: immunoSEQ multiplex PCR; TCRdb lists only in-frame clones, some missing. That table is the source of V, J and clone size, and D and trimming were worked out from the DNA. The table includes fewer than 180,000 clones, around 90% detected once. The CDR3 covers 14 residues. The germline V and J ends were trimmed by 1 base and 5 bases, with 9 bases remaining between them. Germline assignment: CDR1 KGHSH and CDR2 LQKENI. The chain carries TRBV18 and TRBJ1-5, with D possibly being TRBD1 (5 bases). The TCR was taken from a woman in her sixties with active or convalescent COVID-19. Sequenced: peripheral blood. CDR3 in amino acids: CASSPQGSDQPQHF. Written as DNA, the CDR3 is TGTGCCAGCTCACCACAGGGGTCGGATCAGCCCCAGCATTTT. Together with reference TRBV18 and TRBJ1-5, the CDR3 gives the full variable domain: NAGVMQNPRHLVRRRGQEARLRCSPMKGHSHVYWYRQLPEEGLKFMVYLQKENIIDESGMPKERFSAEFPKEGPSILRIQQVVRGDSAAYFCASSPQGSDQPQHFGDGTRLSIL.